A selection of T cell receptor beta chains follows, all from one sample in a study of early T cells in non-severe SARS-CoV-2 infection. One entry per CDR3 protein results from TCRdb running MiXCR on the 5' RACE reads. The sample records about 64,000 distinct CDR3 sequences, roughly 18% being singletons. Sequenced material: whole blood, taken at baseline. The receptor source for this set is an adult who was a healthcare worker with PCR-confirmed SARS-CoV-2 infection or an uninfected control (not recorded which). CDR3s leave out the opening cysteine and the closing phenylalanine or tryptophan. Fields, in order: CDR3 protein, V gene, J gene, D gene. A D gene is named only where the DNA matches it firmly.

CDR3: ASSGSTLSGSPLH
V: TRBV12-3/TRBV12-4
J: TRBJ1-6
D: -

CDR3: SVSGTGFSGANVLT
V: TRBV29-1
J: TRBJ2-6
D: TRBD1

CDR3: ASSRQGKSEAF
V: TRBV7-9
J: TRBJ1-1
D: -

CDR3: ASSYEPGQAYNEQF
V: TRBV6-2/TRBV6-3
J: TRBJ2-1
D: TRBD1

CDR3: ASSEGAWTREIDTQY
V: TRBV6-1
J: TRBJ2-3
D: -

CDR3: ASSPADGALDTQY
V: TRBV7-9
J: TRBJ2-3
D: -

CDR3: ASSSSQVPDTQY
V: TRBV7-6
J: TRBJ2-3
D: -

CDR3: ASSSGGRGSTDTQY
V: TRBV28
J: TRBJ2-3
D: -

CDR3: ASSYGYSNQPQH
V: TRBV6-2/TRBV6-3
J: TRBJ1-5
D: -

CDR3: ASSLGTSRRLNEQF
V: TRBV4-1
J: TRBJ2-1
D: -

CDR3: SASRPGTVRETQY
V: TRBV20-1
J: TRBJ2-5
D: -

CDR3: ASSPKGAVYEQY
V: TRBV5-1
J: TRBJ2-7
D: TRBD1

CDR3: ASSHFSGSDTGELF
V: TRBV4-2
J: TRBJ2-2
D: -

CDR3: ASSQDSGAQETQY
V: TRBV14
J: TRBJ2-5
D: -